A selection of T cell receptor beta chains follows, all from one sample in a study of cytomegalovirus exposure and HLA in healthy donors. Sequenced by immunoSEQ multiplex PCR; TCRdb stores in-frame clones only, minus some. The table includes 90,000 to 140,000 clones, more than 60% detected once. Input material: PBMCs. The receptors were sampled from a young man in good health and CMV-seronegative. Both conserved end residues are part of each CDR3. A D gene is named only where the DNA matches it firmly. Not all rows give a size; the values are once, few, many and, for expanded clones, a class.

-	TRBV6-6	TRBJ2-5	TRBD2	CASRPTSGGWETQYF	TGTGCCAGCAGGCCAACTAGCGGGGGCTGGGAGACCCAGTACTTC
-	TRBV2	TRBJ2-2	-	CASITIGGASTGELFF	TGTGCCAGCATCACAATTGGTGGGGCCTCCACCGGGGAGCTGTTTTTT
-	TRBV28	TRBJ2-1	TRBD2	CASSLARLAAYNEQFF	TGTGCCAGCAGTTTAGCACGACTAGCCGCCTACAATGAGCAGTTCTTC
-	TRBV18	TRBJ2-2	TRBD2	CASSPPSSGDTGELFF	TGTGCCAGCTCACCACCTTCTAGCGGGGACACCGGGGAGCTGTTTTTT
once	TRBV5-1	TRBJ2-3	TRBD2	CASSLSGAGTDTQYF	TGCGCCAGCAGTCTTAGCGGGGCCGGCACAGATACGCAGTATTTT
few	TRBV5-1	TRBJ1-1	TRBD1	CASSLAPLRDSTMNTEAFF	TGCGCCAGCAGCTTGGCCCCTTTGCGGGACAGCACCATGAACACTGAAGCTTTCTTT
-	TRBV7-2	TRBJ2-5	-	CASSLAGWQETQYF	TGTGCCAGCAGCTTAGCTGGCTGGCAAGAGACCCAGTACTTC
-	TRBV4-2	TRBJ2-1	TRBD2	CASSQVLAGEGEQFF	TGTGCCAGCAGCCAAGTACTAGCGGGAGAGGGTGAGCAGTTCTTC
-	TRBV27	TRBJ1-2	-	CASTWAPGYGYTF	TGTGCCAGCACGTGGGCCCCTGGCTATGGCTACACCTTC
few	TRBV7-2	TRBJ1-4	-	CASSLRDSNEKLFF	TGTGCCAGCAGCTTAAGGGACTCAAATGAAAAACTGTTTTTT
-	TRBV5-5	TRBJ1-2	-	CASSFGGSPTYGYTF	TGTGCCAGCAGCTTCGGGGGGAGCCCCACCTATGGCTACACCTTC
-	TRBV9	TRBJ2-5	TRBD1	CASSEQTGGQETQYF	TGTGCCAGCAGCGAACAGACAGGGGGCCAAGAGACCCAGTACTTC
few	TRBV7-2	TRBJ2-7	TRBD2	CASSLGGSGVTSREQYF	TGTGCCAGCAGCTTAGGGGGTAGCGGGGTAACCTCTAGGGAGCAGTACTTC
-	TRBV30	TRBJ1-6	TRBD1	CAWMGAGTGISPLHF	TGTGCCTGGATGGGAGCGGGGACAGGAATTTCACCCCTCCACTTT
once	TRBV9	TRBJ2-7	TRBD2	CASSRRLAGGPYNEQYF	TGTGCCAGCAGCAGGCGACTAGCGGGAGGGCCGTACAACGAGCAGTACTTC
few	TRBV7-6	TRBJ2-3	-	CASSLGATSLSTDTQYF	TGTGCCAGCAGCTTAGGAGCTACTAGCCTGAGCACAGATACGCAGTATTTT
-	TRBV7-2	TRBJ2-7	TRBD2	CASNTPGLAQYF	TGTGCCAGCAACACTCCGGGACTAGCGCAGTACTTC
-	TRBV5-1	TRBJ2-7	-	CASSLGTGTYEQYF	TGCGCCAGCAGCTTGGGGACTGGAACCTACGAGCAGTACTTC
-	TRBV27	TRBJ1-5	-	CASSTRPAQPQHF	TGTGCCAGCAGCACGAGGCCCGCTCAGCCCCAGCATTTT
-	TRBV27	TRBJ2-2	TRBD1	CASSLWAGQGIGGGELFF	TGTGCCAGCAGTTTATGGGCGGGACAGGGAATTGGAGGCGGGGAGCTGTTTTTT
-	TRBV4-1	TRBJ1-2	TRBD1	CASSQRDRSRGPYGYTF	TGCGCCAGCAGCCAAAGGGACAGGTCCCGGGGGCCCTATGGCTACACCTTC
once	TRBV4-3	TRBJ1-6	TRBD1	CASSQVLSTGPGSPLHF	TGCGCCAGCAGCCAAGTACTATCGACAGGGCCGGGCTCACCCCTCCACTTT
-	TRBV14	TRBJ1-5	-	CASSQARNQPQHF	TGTGCCAGCAGCCAAGCCCGGAATCAGCCCCAGCATTTT
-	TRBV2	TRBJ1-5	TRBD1	CASRTGRPNQPQHF	TGTGCCAGCAGGACAGGGCGCCCGAATCAGCCCCAGCATTTT
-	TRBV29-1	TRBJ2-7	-	CSVLDSYEQYF	TGCAGCGTCTTGGACAGCTACGAGCAGTACTTC
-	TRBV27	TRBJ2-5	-	CASSLRGETQYF	TGTGCCAGCAGCCTCCGAGGGGAGACCCAGTACTTC
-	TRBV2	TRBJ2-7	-	CASSEPYEQYF	TGTGCCAGCAGTGAACCTTACGAGCAGTACTTC
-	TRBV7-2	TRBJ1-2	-	CASGVNYGYTF	TGTGCCAGCGGAGTTAACTATGGCTACACCTTC
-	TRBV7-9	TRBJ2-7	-	CASSPKRRESDEQYF	TGTGCCAGCAGTCCAAAGAGGAGGGAGAGCGACGAGCAGTACTTC
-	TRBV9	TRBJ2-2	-	CASSVSPNPNTGELFF	TGTGCCAGCAGCGTCTCACCTAACCCGAACACCGGGGAGCTGTTTTTT
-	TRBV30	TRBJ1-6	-	CAWGGAPLHF	TGTGCCTGGGGAGGTGCACCCCTCCACTTT
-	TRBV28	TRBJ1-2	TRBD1	CASSLGGQYWSGYTF	TGTGCCAGCAGTCTAGGGGGCCAGTATTGGAGTGGCTACACCTTC
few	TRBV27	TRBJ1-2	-	CASSITPLNLYGYTF	TGTGCCAGCAGTATTACACCACTAAATCTCTATGGCTACACCTTC
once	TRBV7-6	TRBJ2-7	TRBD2	CASSLGGGSSHEQYF	TGTGCCAGCAGCTTAGGGGGGGGGAGCTCCCACGAGCAGTACTTC
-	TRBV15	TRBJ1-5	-	CATSGPNQPQHF	TGTGCCACTAGCGGGCCCAATCAGCCCCAGCATTTT
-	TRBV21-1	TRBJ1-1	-	CASSKGVNTEAFF	TGTGCCAGCAGCAAAGGAGTGAACACTGAAGCTTTCTTT